Each of the 26 T cell receptor beta chains below was sequenced from the same sample in a study of cytomegalovirus exposure and HLA in healthy donors. The study ran its PCR with 60 Vbeta and 13 Jbeta primers. Assay: immunoSEQ multiplex PCR; the TCRdb copy retains only in-frame clones and omits some. The data contain 90,000 to 100,000 clones, 69% of them singletons. The sequenced sample was PBMCs. The receptor source for this set is a man aged 45-65 years in good health and CMV-seronegative.

This chain uses TRBV5-1 with TRBJ2-2, with 7 nucleotides matching TRBD1. Trimming cost V 4 bases and J 7 bases; bases outside gene matches: 10. CDR1 is SGHRS and CDR2 is YFSETQ in the germline V gene. CDR3 length equals 15 residues. CDR3 amino acids: CASSRDSHQLGELFF. Written as DNA, the CDR3 is TGCGCCAGCAGCCGGGACAGTCATCAGCTCGGGGAGCTGTTTTTT.

This clone was seen a handful of times. The V and J genes are TRBV4-1 and TRBJ2-7, with TRBD1 identical over 7 bases. CDR3 length: 15 amino acids. In germline, CDR1 is MGHRA, CDR2 YSYEKL. The V segment lost 3 bases and the J segment 1 base; nucleotides outside the gene matches: 6. The CDR3 sequence: CASSHLTGRSYEQYF. The CDR3 DNA reads as TGCGCCAGCAGCCACCTGACAGGGCGGTCCTACGAGCAGTACTTC.

V and J are TRBV27 and TRBJ1-1; TRBD1 agrees at 7 bases. With 5 bases clipped from V and 11 bases from J, the junction kept 11 bases outside the gene matches. The CDR3 consists of 13 residues. CDR1 and CDR2 (germline): MNHEY, SMNVEV (reference sequence). In DNA, the CDR3 is TGTGCCAGCAGTGCAACAGGGGTCGGACGGGCTTTCTTT. Translated: CASSATGVGRAFF.

This clone was observed a few times. V usage is TRBV30 and J usage is TRBJ2-3, with 10 bases that match TRBD2. The ends lost 2 bases at V and 5 bases at J; junction bases unmatched: 7. Germline CDR1 and CDR2: GTSNPN and SVGIG (reference sequence). CDR3 length: 15 residues. CDR3 bases: TGTGCCTGGAGTCAGCGGGGGGGCCCGAAAGATACGCAGTATTTT. This codes for CAWSQRGGPKDTQYF.

In nucleotides, the CDR3 is TGCGCCAGCAGCTTGGCCGGGGCGGGAGGAGGGGAGACCCAGTACTTC. This codes for CASSLAGAGGGETQYF. This chain links TRBV5-1 with TRBJ2-5; 8 bases match TRBD2. Germline V CDR1 and CDR2: SGHRS, YFSETQ. The CDR3 has 16 amino acids. V was pared by 0 bases and J by 5 bases, with 9 bases of the junction left unmatched.

V gene TRBV13 combines with J gene TRBJ2-2, with D tentatively TRBD1 (6 bases). The germline V and J ends were trimmed by 3 bases and 5 bases, with 13 bases remaining between them. Germline loops: CDR1 PRHDT, CDR2 FYEKMQ (reference sequence). The CDR3 is 15 amino acids. CDR3 in amino acids: CASSFGRGGTGELFF. CDR3 DNA sequence: TGTGCCAGCAGCTTCGGCAGGGGTGGAACCGGGGAGCTGTTTTTT. Complete variable domain (other parts from reference TRBV13 and TRBJ2-2): AAGVIQSPRHLIKEKRETATLKCYPIPRHDTVYWYQQGPGQDPQFLISFYEKMQSDKGSIPDRFSAQQFSDYHSELNMSSLELGDSALYFCASSFGRGGTGELFFGEGSRLTVL.

V gene TRBV9 combines with J gene TRBJ2-5; maybe TRBD2 (5 bases). The germline V and J ends were trimmed by 4 bases and 5 bases, with 15 bases remaining between them. The CDR3 extends over 14 amino acids. In germline, CDR1 is SGDLS, CDR2 YYNGEE. The CDR3 bases are TGTGCCAGCAGCCACGGGGTCCTGGGGGAGACCCAGTACTTC. Translated: CASSHGVLGETQYF.

V usage is TRBV6-6 and J usage is TRBJ2-5, with D possibly matching TRBD2 (5 bases). V lost 6 bases, J lost 5 bases, and 13 bases lay in between. This CDR3 spans 13 amino acids. CDR1 is MNHNY, CDR2 SVGAGI, per germline (reference sequence). In DNA, the CDR3 is TGTGCCAGCAGACTGAGCGGAACGGAGACCCAGTACTTC. Protein sequence: CASRLSGTETQYF.

The chain couples TRBV6-5 to TRBJ1-2; D gene unclear. V shed 7 bases and J shed 1 base, with 7 bases lying between them. CDR3 length equals 12 residues. Germline V gene sequence: CDR1 MNHEY, CDR2 SVGAGI. The CDR3 spells CASTQDNYGYTF. The DNA for the CDR3 is TGTGCCAGCACCCAGGATAACTATGGCTACACCTTC.

The chain joins TRBV15 to TRBJ1-2, with D possibly matching TRBD1 (6 bases). CDR1 and CDR2 (germline): LNHNV, YYDKDF (reference sequence). V dropped 0 bases and J dropped 8 bases, with 13 bases sitting between them. CDR3 length: 14 amino acids. CDR3 nucleotide sequence: TGTGCCACCAGCAGAGATCCGGAAGGACAGGGCTACACCTTC. Amino acids: CATSRDPEGQGYTF. The whole variable domain, filled in from reference TRBV15 and TRBJ1-2, reads DAMVIQNPRYQVTQFGKPVTLSCSQTLNHNVMYWYQQKSSQAPKLLFHYYDKDFNNEADTPDNFQSRRPNTSFCFLDIRSPGLGDTAMYLCATSRDPEGQGYTFGSGTRLTVV.

The J gene is TRBJ2-1, the V gene TRBV5-6, with 10 bases matching TRBD2. The CDR3 is made up of 15 amino acids. V shed 3 bases, J shed 9 bases, and the junction held 9 bases outside the gene matches. Germline loops: CDR1 SGHDT, CDR2 YYEEEE. Here the CDR3 reads CASSWRGLATVEQFF. DNA of the CDR3: TGTGCCAGCAGCTGGCGGGGACTAGCGACCGTTGAGCAGTTCTTC.

The genes are TRBV7-3 and TRBJ2-2, with D tentatively TRBD1 (6 bases). V lost 5 bases and J lost 5, with 15 bases in between. CDR1 and CDR2 from the germline V gene are SGHTA and FQGTGA. This CDR3 spans 15 amino acids. CDR3 in amino acids: CASSHFPQGTGELFF. The CDR3 coding sequence is TGTGCCAGCAGCCATTTTCCACAGGGAACCGGGGAGCTGTTTTTT.

V and J are TRBV23-1 and TRBJ1-4, with a tentative D call TRBD1 (6 bases). TRBV23-1 is sorted into the ORF group, with uncertain function. Trimming removed 8 bases from V and 1 base from J, with 23 bases in between. CDR3 length: 18 amino acids. DNA for the CDR3: TGCGCCAGCCATAAAGAAGGGGCAGGGGCTTTAACTAATGAAAAACTGTTTTTT. Protein product: CASHKEGAGALTNEKLFF.

The V call is TRBV11-3, the J call TRBJ2-2; D not resolved. From germline, CDR1 is SGHNT and CDR2 YENEEA. Trimming cost V 1 base and J 7 bases, with 16 bases left between them. This CDR3 spans 16 amino acids. Written as DNA, the CDR3 is TGTGCCAGCAGCTTAGGGCTTCCAGATATCAACGGGGAGCTGTTTTTT. This encodes CASSLGLPDINGELFF.

Only a few counts were recorded for this clone. J is TRBJ2-5 and V is TRBV7-8; the match to TRBD1 covers 9 bases. Germline V CDR1 and CDR2: SGHVS, FQNEAQ. The CDR3 totals 17 residues. V lost 2 bases, J lost 1 base, and 8 bases stayed unmatched. The CDR3 sequence: CASSLRGQGGLQETQYF. CDR3 nucleotides: TGTGCCAGCAGCTTAAGGGGACAGGGCGGACTCCAAGAGACCCAGTACTTC.

The V gene is TRBV6-5, the J gene TRBJ2-7, with 8 nucleotides matching TRBD2. The V and J ends lost 5 bases and 1 base, in that order; junction bases with no gene match: 4. Per germline, CDR1 MNHEY and CDR2 SVGAGI. The CDR3 has 14 amino acids. This chain's CDR3 is CASSRGGTSYEQYF. CDR3 coding DNA: TGTGCCAGCAGTCGCGGGGGGACATCCTACGAGCAGTACTTC.

The chain recombines TRBV5-1 with TRBJ2-7; D remains ambiguous. The V end lost 3 bases, the J end lost 0 bases, and 4 bases lay between the germline ends. CDR1 and CDR2 (germline): SGHRS, YFSETQ. The CDR3 loop spans 12 amino acids. For the CDR3, the DNA is TGCGCCAGCAGCTCGTCCTCCTACGAGCAGTACTTC. It codes for CASSSSSYEQYF.

The rearrangement links TRBV19 to TRBJ2-7, with 11 bases fitting TRBD2. V was pared by 6 bases and J by 1 base, with 5 bases of the junction left unmatched. Germline V gives CDR1 LNHDA, CDR2 SQIVND (reference sequence). The CDR3 extends over 15 amino acids. CDR3 in amino acids: CASSLLAGASYEQYF. Here the CDR3 DNA reads TGTGCCAGTAGCCTACTAGCGGGGGCATCCTACGAGCAGTACTTC.

In this sample, this clone turned up once. V is TRBV28 and J is TRBJ2-7, with 8 bases fitting TRBD2. The CDR3 loop spans 14 amino acids. The trim removed 2 bases at V and 6 bases at J, leaving 6 bases unmatched. The germline CDR1 and CDR2 sequences are MDHEN and SYDVKM. CDR3 region: CASSLLAGRLEQYF. CDR3 bases: TGTGCCAGCAGTTTACTAGCGGGTCGTCTCGAGCAGTACTTC.

J is TRBJ1-4 and V is TRBV2, with D unclear. CDR1 is SNHLY, CDR2 FYNNEI, per germline. V was clipped by 6 bases and J by 8 bases, with 13 bases between them. This CDR3 has 13 residues. The CDR3 DNA is TGTGCCAGCAGGGGCAGTGCTAGCGAAAAACTGTTTTTT. It encodes CASRGSASEKLFF.

The chain couples TRBV6-5 to TRBJ2-3, with 11 bases identical to TRBD2. Per the germline V gene, CDR1 is MNHEY and CDR2 is SVGAGI. This CDR3 comprises 15 residues. The junction had 9 bases not matched to a gene; V was cut back by 5 bases and J by 8 bases. In DNA form, the CDR3 reads TGTGCCAGCAGTAAATTAGCGGGAGGGGTAGGTACGCAGTATTTT. It yields the protein CASSKLAGGVGTQYF.

The chain is built from TRBV11-2 and TRBJ1-4; 7 positions match TRBD1. V was pared by 4 bases and J by 0 bases, with 14 bases of the junction left unmatched. CDR1 SGHAT and CDR2 FQNNGV come from the germline V gene. CDR3 size: 19 residues. CDR3 loop: CASSSGQPNLLATNEKLFF. CDR3 DNA: TGTGCCAGCAGCTCGGGACAGCCTAATTTACTTGCAACTAATGAAAAACTGTTTTTT.

The chain has TRBV5-4 and TRBJ2-5; 8 nucleotides align to TRBD2. From germline, CDR1 is SGHNT and CDR2 YYREEE (reference sequence). V lost 2 bases and J lost 2; bases outside the gene matches: 8. CDR3 length equals 16 residues. The CDR3 loop is CASSLRLAREQETQYF. CDR3 bases: TGTGCCAGCAGCTTACGACTAGCGCGCGAACAAGAGACCCAGTACTTC.

The genes are TRBV30 and TRBJ2-6; D not resolved. The germline CDR1 and CDR2 sequences are GTSNPN and SVGIG (reference sequence). Between the trimmed V and J ends, which lost 4 bases and 0 bases, there was a span of 4 bases. The CDR3 extends over 13 amino acids. The CDR3 loop is CAWTLSGANVLTF. CDR3 DNA: TGTGCCTGGACCCTCTCTGGGGCCAACGTCCTGACTTTC.

The chain joins TRBV18 to TRBJ1-1; 8 bases fit TRBD1. The CDR3 sequence is 15 residues long. CDR1 and CDR2 (germline): KGHSH, LQKENI. V lost 4 bases and J lost 0; bases outside the gene matches: 4. The CDR3: CASSLTTGVNTEAFF. CDR3 coding DNA: TGTGCCAGCTCACTAACGACAGGGGTGAACACTGAAGCTTTCTTT.

The chain links TRBV6-6 to TRBJ2-1; 10 positions match TRBD2. Germline CDR1 is MNHNY and CDR2 is SVGAGI (reference sequence). After removal of 6 bases from V and 6 bases from J, the junction contained 5 bases not matched to a gene. This CDR3 is built from 14 residues. In DNA form, the CDR3 reads TGTGCCAGCAGGGCGGCTAGCGGGAGCAATGAGCAGTTCTTC. It is translated as CASRAASGSNEQFF.